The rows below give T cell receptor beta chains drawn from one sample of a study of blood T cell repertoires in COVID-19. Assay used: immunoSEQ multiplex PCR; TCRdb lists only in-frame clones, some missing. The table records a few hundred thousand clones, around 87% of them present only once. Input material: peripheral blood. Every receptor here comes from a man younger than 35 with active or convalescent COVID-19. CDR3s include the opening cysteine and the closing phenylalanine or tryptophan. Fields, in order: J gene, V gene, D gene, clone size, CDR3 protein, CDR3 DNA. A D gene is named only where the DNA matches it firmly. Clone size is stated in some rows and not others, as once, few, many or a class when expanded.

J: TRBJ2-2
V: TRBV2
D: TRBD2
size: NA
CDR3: CASGSGGASPRELFF
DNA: TGTGCCAGCGGAAGCGGGGGGGCGTCGCCTCGGGAGCTGTTTTTT

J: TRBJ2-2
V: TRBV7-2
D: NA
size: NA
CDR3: CASSLAGGANTGELFF
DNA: TGTGCCAGCAGCTTAGCGGGGGGAGCGAACACCGGGGAGCTGTTTTTT

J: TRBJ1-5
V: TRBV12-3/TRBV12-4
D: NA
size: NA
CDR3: CASSLRGQPQHF
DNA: TGTGCCAGCAGTTTACGAGGTCAGCCCCAGCATTTT

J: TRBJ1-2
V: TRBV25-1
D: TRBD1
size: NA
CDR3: CASAGTDYTF
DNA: TGTGCCAGCGCGGGGACAGATTACACCTTC

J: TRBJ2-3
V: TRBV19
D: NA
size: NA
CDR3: CASRVVGGPDTQYF
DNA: TGTGCCAGTAGAGTGGTGGGGGGGCCAGATACGCAGTATTTT

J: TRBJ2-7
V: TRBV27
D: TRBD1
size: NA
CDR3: CASSFRTGEQYF
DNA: TGTGCCAGCAGTTTCAGGACAGGAGAGCAGTACTTC

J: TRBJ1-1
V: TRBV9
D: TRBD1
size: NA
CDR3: CASRPGTDGMNTEAFF
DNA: TGTGCCAGCAGACCCGGGACAGATGGTATGAACACTGAAGCTTTCTTT

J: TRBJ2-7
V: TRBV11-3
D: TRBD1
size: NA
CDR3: CASTQVGQGDYEQYF
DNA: TGTGCCAGCACCCAAGTGGGACAGGGGGACTACGAGCAGTACTTC

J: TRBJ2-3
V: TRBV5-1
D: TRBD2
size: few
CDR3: CASSIGTSGGTRVNTQYF
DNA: TGCGCCAGCAGCATAGGGACTAGCGGGGGGACCCGGGTAAATACGCAGTATTTT

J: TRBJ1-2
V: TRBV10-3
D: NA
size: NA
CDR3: CAISNTGIYYGYTF
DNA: TGTGCCATCAGCAACACAGGGATCTACTATGGCTACACCTTC